The 26 T cell receptor beta chains reported below all come from one sample, sequenced in a study of cytomegalovirus exposure and HLA in healthy donors (dated by TCRdb to about 2017). The library relied on the immunoSEQ multiplex PCR assay. For the multiplex PCR, a mixture combining 60 forward primers for TCR Vbeta segments and 13 reverse primers for TCR Jbeta segments was used. TCRdb holds this immuneACCESS table with in-frame rearrangements only. Some clones are missing; in checked studies, unresolved V genes explain under half, and the rest has no known cause. Recorded for this sample are about 210,000 clones; 86% of them occurred a single time. The ten most abundant clones make up around 0.3% of the sample. What was sequenced was PBMCs. These receptors were taken from a woman in her 30s in good health and CMV-seronegative.

This rearrangement joins TRBV11-2 to TRBJ2-7; 10 bases line up with TRBD1. With V trimmed by 2 bases and J by 4 bases, 8 bases remained unmatched. Germline CDR1 and CDR2: SGHAT and FQNNGV. This CDR3 has 16 amino acids. CDR3 sequence reads: CASSLSPDRGPYEQYF. The DNA of the CDR3 is TGTGCCAGCAGCTTAAGCCCAGACAGGGGGCCGTACGAGCAGTACTTC.

This clone has a handful of counts. The J gene is TRBJ2-2, the V gene TRBV6-6, with 10 bases aligning to TRBD2. With V trimmed by 2 bases and J by 9 bases, 6 bases remained unmatched. The CDR3 runs to 15 residues. Germline V lookup: CDR1 MNHNY, CDR2 SVGAGI (reference sequence). The DNA for the CDR3 is TGTGCCAGCAGTTACGGGCTAGCGGGAGATTGGGAGCTGTTTTTT. This gives the protein CASSYGLAGDWELFF.

The CDR3 is CATGGYEKLFF. The CDR3 nucleotides read TGTGCCACCGGGGGGTATGAAAAACTGTTTTTT. The rearrangement links TRBV2 to TRBJ1-4, with D possibly matching TRBD1 (5 bases). Trimming took off 10 bases at V and 6 bases at J, with 9 bases between the two ends. The CDR3 sequence is 11 residues long. The germline V gene encodes CDR1 SNHLY and CDR2 FYNNEI. The variable domain in full, with the rest retrieved from reference TRBV2 and TRBJ1-4, is EPEVTQTPSHQVTQMGQEVILRCVPISNHLYFYWYRQILGQKVEFLVSFYNNEISEKSEIFDDQFSVERPDGSNFTLKIRSTKLEDSAMYFCATGGYEKLFFGSGTQLSVL.

The V and J genes are TRBV5-1 and TRBJ2-1; 8 nucleotides match TRBD2. V shed 1 base and J 8 bases; nucleotides not matched to a gene: 8. Germline CDR1 is SGHRS and CDR2 is YFSETQ. This CDR3 comprises 15 residues. CDR3 amino acids: CASSLRAGAGHEQFF. CDR3 nucleotides: TGCGCCAGCAGCTTGAGAGCGGGAGCAGGTCATGAGCAGTTCTTC.

V gene TRBV27 combines with J gene TRBJ1-4, with D uncertain. This CDR3 is built from 14 residues. With 5 bases removed from V and 7 bases from J, the gap between germline ends came to 14 bases. The germline V gene encodes CDR1 MNHEY and CDR2 SMNVEV (reference sequence). The CDR3 protein is CASSARGVIEKLFF. The CDR3 DNA follows: TGTGCCAGCAGTGCCCGGGGAGTGATTGAAAAACTGTTTTTT.

The CDR3 nucleotides read TGCGCCAGCAGCCCCCTGGGACTAGCGGGGAACATTCAGTACTTC. Translated, it gives CASSPLGLAGNIQYF. V gene TRBV4-1 combines with J gene TRBJ2-4; 13 nucleotides match TRBD2. Germline lookup yields CDR1 MGHRA and CDR2 YSYEKL. V trimming: 4 bases; J trimming: 7 bases; junction bases outside the gene matches: 4. This CDR3 has 15 residues.

The V gene is TRBV18, the J gene TRBJ2-2; D gene unclear. Trimming removed 0 bases from V and 4 bases from J, with 3 bases in between. Looked up from germline, CDR1 is KGHSH and CDR2 is LQKENI. CDR3 length: 13 residues. The CDR3 loop is CASSPPSTGELFF. The DNA of the CDR3 is TGTGCCAGCTCACCACCGAGCACCGGGGAGCTGTTTTTT.

V is TRBV5-6 and J is TRBJ2-2, with TRBD2 matching over 9 bases. The ends lost 0 bases at V and 4 bases at J; junction bases unmatched: 4. CDR1 SGHDT and CDR2 YYEEEE come from the germline V gene. This CDR3 is 16 amino acids long. DNA of the CDR3: TGTGCCAGCAGCTTGGTTAGCGGGAGCTTCACCGGGGAGCTGTTTTTT. Translated: CASSLVSGSFTGELFF.

The V call is TRBV5-1, the J call TRBJ2-7; 8 positions match TRBD1. V gave up 6 bases and J gave up 3 bases; unmatched junction bases: 8. The V gene's germline CDR1 is SGHRS and CDR2 YFSETQ. This CDR3 contains 14 residues. CDR3 DNA sequence: TGCGCCAGCACCCAGGGGGCAGGGGGCTACGAGCAGTACTTC. Protein: CASTQGAGGYEQYF.

The J gene is TRBJ1-1, the V gene TRBV19; D unresolved. V shed 3 bases and J shed 4 bases, with 9 bases lying between them. The germline V gene has CDR1 LNHDA and CDR2 SQIVND (reference sequence). The CDR3 is 13 amino acids. CDR3 nucleotides: TGTGCCAGTAGTATTCCGGGTAGCACTGAAGCTTTCTTT. It translates to CASSIPGSTEAFF.

The chain is built from TRBV28 and TRBJ1-3; 8 nucleotides align to TRBD1. CDR1 and CDR2 (germline): MDHEN, SYDVKM. The CDR3 runs 17 residues. The V gene end was trimmed by 5 bases and the J gene end by 0 bases; junction bases not matched to a gene: 9. For the CDR3, the DNA is TGTGCCAGCAGTCGTCCCGGGACAGGATACTCTGGAAACACCATATATTTT. Its protein is CASSRPGTGYSGNTIYF.

The chain joins TRBV19 to TRBJ2-3; 7 bases line up with TRBD2. With 7 bases clipped from V and 0 bases from J, the junction kept 13 bases outside the gene matches. The germline gives CDR1 LNHDA, CDR2 SQIVND (reference sequence). The CDR3 has 17 amino acids. The chain's CDR3 is CASKRQREPSSTDTQYF. The CDR3 DNA sequence: TGTGCCAGTAAAAGGCAGCGGGAACCCTCTAGCACAGATACGCAGTATTTT.

The chain combines TRBV27 with TRBJ2-1; maybe TRBD1 (5 bases). From germline, CDR1 is MNHEY and CDR2 SMNVEV (reference sequence). V was trimmed by 3 bases and J by 1 base, leaving 16 bases between them. This CDR3 has 17 residues. As DNA, the CDR3 is TGTGCCAGCAGTTTGACAGCGAGTTTGGCATCCTACAATGAGCAGTTCTTC. Its protein is CASSLTASLASYNEQFF.

The chain uses TRBV11-2 and TRBJ2-7; 10 nucleotides align to TRBD1. The V and J ends lost 5 bases and 2 bases, in that order; junction bases with no gene match: 9. The CDR3 covers 16 residues. Per germline, CDR1 SGHAT and CDR2 FQNNGV. The CDR3 reads CASSLFPGTGAYEQYF. CDR3 sequence (DNA): TGTGCCAGCAGCCTCTTCCCCGGGACAGGGGCCTACGAGCAGTACTTC.

The CDR3 loop is CAWSNREQFF. CDR3 bases: TGTGCCTGGAGTAATCGGGAGCAGTTCTTC. This rearrangement joins TRBV30 to TRBJ2-1; D unclear. CDR3 length equals 10 residues. Germline V CDR1 and CDR2: GTSNPN, SVGIG (reference sequence). V lost 2 bases to trimming and J lost 10 bases, with 6 bases between them.

This chain connects TRBV7-3 to TRBJ2-2, with D possibly being TRBD1 (5 bases). Germline V gene sequence: CDR1 SGHTA, CDR2 FQGTGA. Deletions cut 5 bases from V and 2 bases from J, with 15 bases between. This CDR3 region has 16 residues. In nucleotides, the CDR3 is TGTGCCAGCAGCCAAACAGGACGGCCCAACACCGGGGAGCTGTTTTTT. This codes for CASSQTGRPNTGELFF.

This chain connects TRBV7-9 to TRBJ2-5, with TRBD2 matching over 7 bases. The J call could be wrong; TRBJ2-7 is a better fit for the DNA end. Germline V lookup: CDR1 SEHNR, CDR2 FQNEAQ (reference sequence). The CDR3 is made up of 14 amino acids. The CDR3 DNA reads TGTGCCAGCAGCTTCGAGGGAGGGCTGTACGAGCAGTACTTC. It yields the protein CASSFEGGLYEQYF.

This clone has only a few counts. This chain connects TRBV6-5 to TRBJ2-3; 9 bases align to TRBD1. The ends lost 6 bases at V and 6 bases at J; junction bases unmatched: 10. The CDR3 spans 15 residues. The V gene's germline CDR1 is MNHEY and CDR2 SVGAGI. CDR3: CASSWDRDMGDTQYF. DNA of the CDR3: TGTGCCAGCAGCTGGGACAGGGATATGGGGGATACGCAGTATTTT.

In its sample, this clone was seen a few times. The rearrangement uses TRBV27 and TRBJ2-5; D perhaps matches TRBD1 (5 bases). Germline CDR1 reads MNHEY; CDR2 reads SMNVEV (reference sequence). V lost 6 bases to trimming and J lost 5 bases, with 19 bases between them. The CDR3 is 15 residues long. CDR3 nucleotide sequence: TGTGCCAGCAGCTCCTCTTGGGGCAGAGTTGAGACCCAGTACTTC. The encoded protein is CASSSSWGRVETQYF.

This chain connects TRBV9 to TRBJ2-7; a possible D gene is TRBD1 (6 bases). V was pared by 0 bases and J by 5 bases, with 12 bases between. The length of the CDR3 is 14 residues. CDR1 is SGDLS, CDR2 YYNGEE, per germline. The CDR3 sequence: CASSVAGTPHEQYF. The CDR3 bases are TGTGCCAGCAGCGTAGCTGGGACACCCCACGAGCAGTACTTC. Using reference TRBV9 and TRBJ2-7 for the parts outside the CDR3, the full variable domain is DSGVTQTPKHLITATGQRVTLRCSPRSGDLSVYWYQQSLDQGLQFLIQYYNGEERAKGNILERFSAQQFPDLHSELNLSSLELGDSALYFCASSVAGTPHEQYFGPGTRLTVT.

This chain links TRBV29-1 with TRBJ2-5; D gene unclear. The V and J ends lost 5 bases and 11 bases respectively, with 15 bases between them. This CDR3 has 11 amino acids. Germline CDR1 is SQVTM and CDR2 is ANQGSEA. CDR3 DNA: TGCAGCGTTTCGGGTCCGCTGGAGCAGTACTTC. The encoded protein is CSVSGPLEQYF.

J is TRBJ2-3 and V is TRBV6-1; TRBD1 is a possible D gene (6 bases). Germline CDR1 and CDR2: MNHNS and SASEGT. The CDR3 extends over 15 amino acids. V gave up 5 bases and J gave up 4 bases, with 16 bases separating them. The CDR3 reads CASSLTGTYADTQYF. The DNA for the CDR3 is TGTGCCAGCAGTCTTACCGGGACATATGCAGATACGCAGTATTTT.

The chain employs TRBV7-9 and TRBJ2-1, with TRBD2 matching 14 bases. Germline V gene lookup returns CDR1 SEHNR and CDR2 FQNEAQ (reference sequence). With V trimmed by 5 bases and J by 10 bases, 4 bases remained unmatched. The CDR3 contains 14 residues. This CDR3 reads CASSGLAGGWEQFF. CDR3 DNA: TGTGCCAGCAGCGGACTAGCGGGGGGCTGGGAGCAGTTCTTC.

This chain links TRBV19 with TRBJ1-5; 7 positions match TRBD1. The CDR3 has 15 residues. Trimming at V came to 6 bases and at J to 0 bases, leaving 5 bases not matched to a gene. Looked up from germline, CDR1 is LNHDA and CDR2 is SQIVND (reference sequence). This chain's CDR3 is CASSSGQTSNQPQHF. DNA of the CDR3: TGTGCCAGTAGCTCGGGACAGACTAGCAATCAGCCCCAGCATTTT.

The chain is built from TRBV6-1 and TRBJ2-5, with 7 positions matching TRBD1. The J call is doubtful: the DNA matches TRBJ2-7 better. Per germline, CDR1 MNHNS and CDR2 SASEGT. The CDR3 runs to 13 residues. The CDR3 DNA reads as TGTGCCAGCAGGGCACAGGGGCACTACGAGCAGTACTTC. It specifies CASRAQGHYEQYF.

The chain combines TRBV11-3 with TRBJ2-3, with unresolved D. The CDR3 sequence is 15 residues long. Between the trimmed V and J ends, which lost 1 base and 2 bases, there was a span of 10 bases. Germline values: CDR1 SGHNT, CDR2 YENEEA. Written as DNA, the CDR3 is TGTGCCAGCAGCTTAGGTCGAGTTACCACAGATACGCAGTATTTT. It is translated as CASSLGRVTTDTQYF.